Listed here are 24 T cell receptor beta chains from one sample, sequenced in a study of blood T cell repertoires in COVID-19. Clones were read by immunoSEQ multiplex PCR, and TCRdb kept only the in-frame ones, dropping some. The data contain roughly 270,000 clones, 80% to 85% of them singletons. The sequenced sample consisted of PBMCs or T cells enriched from blood (not recorded which). These receptors all stem from a man aged 35-49 years who had been exposed to COVID-19.

This chain links TRBV30 with TRBJ1-5; no clear D gene. Trimming removed 2 bases from V and 1 base from J, with 6 bases in between. This CDR3 region has 13 residues. The germline V gene encodes CDR1 GTSNPN and CDR2 SVGIG (reference sequence). DNA of the CDR3: TGTGCCTGGAGTCCCGGGAGCAATCAGCCCCAGCATTTT. Its protein is CAWSPGSNQPQHF.

The count of this clone is one. This chain connects TRBV24-1 to TRBJ1-2, with no clear D. Germline lookup yields CDR1 KGHDR and CDR2 SFDVKD. This CDR3 spans 12 amino acids. Trimming pared 9 bases from V and 4 bases from J, leaving 11 bases between. The CDR3 loop reads CATSDLGYGYTF. In DNA, the CDR3 is TGTGCCACCTCGGACTTGGGCTATGGCTACACCTTC.

J is TRBJ1-5 and V is TRBV27; D unclear. CDR1 and CDR2 from the germline V gene are MNHEY and SMNVEV (reference sequence). The V gene lost 11 bases and the J gene lost 2 bases, with 16 bases spanning the gap. CDR3 length equals 14 residues. In DNA, the CDR3 is TGTGCCCAAACCTGGAGGGTGGGCAATCAGCCCCAGCATTTT. It encodes CAQTWRVGNQPQHF.

This chain joins TRBV12-5 and TRBJ2-7, with 8 bases fitting TRBD1. V trimming: 0 bases; J trimming: 3 bases; junction bases outside the gene matches: 4. CDR1 is LGHNT, CDR2 FRNRAP, per germline. There are 15 residues in the CDR3. CDR3 region: CASGLVTTGGYEQYF. CDR3 nucleotides: TGTGCTAGTGGTTTGGTAACTACAGGGGGCTACGAGCAGTACTTC.

The V gene is TRBV6-5, the J gene TRBJ1-2; a weak D match, TRBD1 (5 bases). Germline lookup yields CDR1 MNHEY and CDR2 SVGAGI. There are 10 residues in the CDR3. V was cut by 9 bases and J by 8 bases, with 10 bases left in between. In DNA, the CDR3 is TGTGCCAGTGGGTGGACAGGCTACACCTTC. The encoded protein is CASGWTGYTF.

This clone was recorded at least ten times. The chain employs TRBV6-5 and TRBJ1-3; possible D gene TRBD1, 5 bases. V lost 5 bases, J lost 0 bases, and 8 bases lay in between. The CDR3 contains 14 residues. Per the germline V gene, CDR1 is MNHEY and CDR2 is SVGAGI. Written as DNA, the CDR3 is TGTGCCAGCAGTCCAGGGTCCTCTGGAAACACCATATATTTT. Translated, it gives CASSPGSSGNTIYF.

V usage is TRBV5-1 and J usage is TRBJ2-7; no reliable D call. Trimming pared 6 bases from V and 4 bases from J, leaving 14 bases between. CDR1 is SGHRS, CDR2 YFSETQ, per germline. The CDR3 runs to 13 residues. For the CDR3, the DNA is TGCGCCAGCACCTCGAGGCCCCCTTACGAGCAGTACTTC. It encodes CASTSRPPYEQYF.

This chain joins TRBV5-1 and TRBJ2-1; D is possibly TRBD2 (6 bases). Germline V gene sequence: CDR1 SGHRS, CDR2 YFSETQ. V shed 0 bases and J shed 4 bases, with 14 bases lying between them. There are 16 residues in the CDR3. Here the CDR3 reads CASSLGTLAAYNEQFF. The CDR3 nucleotides are TGCGCCAGCAGCTTGGGAACACTAGCAGCGTACAATGAGCAGTTCTTC.

The chain carries TRBV18 and TRBJ1-4, with TRBD1 matching over 7 bases. There are 16 residues in the CDR3. Looked up from germline, CDR1 is KGHSH and CDR2 is LQKENI. The J segment lost 0 bases and the V segment lost 3 bases, leaving 4 bases of the junction unmatched. The CDR3 here is CASSPQGGATNEKLFF. The CDR3, as DNA: TGTGCCAGCTCACCCCAGGGGGGAGCAACTAATGAAAAACTGTTTTTT.

V is TRBV3-1 (or the pseudogene TRBV3-2) and J is TRBJ1-1; 9 bases align to TRBD1. Germline V CDR1 and CDR2: LGHDT, YNNKEL (reference sequence). J gave up 10 bases and V 6 bases, and 6 bases lay outside the gene matches. CDR3 size: 12 residues. The CDR3 here is CASRQETGGAFF. The DNA of the CDR3 is TGTGCCAGCAGGCAGGAGACAGGGGGAGCTTTCTTT.

This chain links TRBV6-5 with TRBJ1-3; 8 bases are shared with TRBD1. Germline V lookup: CDR1 MNHEY, CDR2 SVGAGI. The CDR3 loop spans 14 amino acids. Germline trimming cut 5 bases from V and 8 bases from J; bases unmatched to any gene: 8. The CDR3 nucleotides read TGTGCCAGCAGTAGGGACAGGCAGGGACACACCATATATTTT. It specifies CASSRDRQGHTIYF.

This chain uses TRBV27 with TRBJ1-5; D perhaps matches TRBD1 (5 bases). Germline CDR1 reads MNHEY; CDR2 reads SMNVEV (reference sequence). The CDR3 is 15 amino acids. Trimming left V 3 bases short and J 4 bases short, with 13 bases between. This CDR3 is CASSLGGSWNQPQHF. CDR3 DNA sequence: TGTGCCAGCAGTTTGGGGGGGTCGTGGAATCAGCCCCAGCATTTT.

This rearrangement joins TRBV29-1 to TRBJ2-1; 10 nucleotides agree with TRBD2. The germline V gene encodes CDR1 SQVTM and CDR2 ANQGSEA. The CDR3 covers 13 residues. The trim removed 7 bases at V and 10 bases at J, leaving 10 bases unmatched. CDR3 bases: TGCAGCGCCCTAGCGGGAGCGGGGGGGGAGCAGTTCTTC. Translating gives CSALAGAGGEQFF.

The chain joins TRBV5-1 to TRBJ1-1, with TRBD1 matching over 8 bases. Germline CDR1 SGHRS, CDR2 YFSETQ. V was clipped by 3 bases and J by 11 bases; unmatched bases: 3. This CDR3 is built from 11 residues. CDR3 coding DNA: TGCGCCAGCAGCTCAGGGGGCTTGGCTTTCTTT. Protein sequence: CASSSGGLAFF.

The chain couples TRBV14 to TRBJ2-7; D ambiguous. The CDR3 extends over 11 amino acids. Trimming took off 1 base at V and 7 bases at J, with 5 bases between the two ends. Germline V gives CDR1 SGHDN, CDR2 FVKESK. The CDR3 protein is CASSQVREQYF. CDR3 nucleotides: TGTGCCAGCAGCCAAGTCAGGGAGCAGTACTTC.

This clone was detected a few times. The chain employs TRBV7-3 and TRBJ1-2, with 9 nucleotides matching TRBD1. Germline-derived CDR1 and CDR2 are SGHTA and FQGTGA. Trimming removed 4 bases from V and 8 bases from J; junction bases left unmatched: 11. The CDR3 is made up of 15 amino acids. Here the CDR3 reads CASSSNGGQGGGYTF. The CDR3 DNA reads as TGTGCCAGCAGCTCTAACGGGGGACAGGGCGGAGGCTACACCTTC.

The chain couples TRBV7-9 to TRBJ2-1, with TRBD2 identical over 8 bases. Germline CDR1 is SEHNR and CDR2 is FQNEAQ (reference sequence). CDR3 length: 13 residues. V lost 6 bases, J lost 7 bases, and 5 bases stayed unmatched. CDR3 nucleotide sequence: TGTGCCAGCAGTTTCAGCGGGAGAAATGAGCAGTTCTTC. Translation: CASSFSGRNEQFF.

The chain carries TRBV28 and TRBJ1-1; possibly TRBD1 for D (5 bases). The CDR3 extends over 15 amino acids. V was clipped by 5 bases and J by 0 bases, with 13 bases between them. Germline V lookup: CDR1 MDHEN, CDR2 SYDVKM. In nucleotides, the CDR3 is TGTGCCAGCAGTCCCCATTCGACAGTGAACACTGAAGCTTTCTTT. Amino acids: CASSPHSTVNTEAFF.

This sequence joins TRBV7-2 and TRBJ2-2; TRBD1 matches 9 bases. CDR3 size: 16 residues. In germline, CDR1 is SGHTA, CDR2 FQGNSA. V gave up 6 bases and J gave up 1 base; unmatched junction bases: 6. As DNA, the CDR3 is TGTGCCAGCAGAGGACCGGGACAGGGGAACACCGGGGAGCTGTTTTTT. This sequence encodes CASRGPGQGNTGELFF. Drawing the rest from reference TRBV7-2 and TRBJ2-2, the complete variable domain is GAGVSQSPSNKVTEKGKDVELRCDPISGHTALYWYRQSLGQGLEFLIYFQGNSAPDKSGLPSDRFSAERTGGSVSTLTIQRTQQEDSAVYLCASRGPGQGNTGELFFGEGSRLTVL.

The genes are TRBV10-3 and TRBJ2-6, with TRBD1 matching over 8 bases. The CDR3 runs to 16 residues. J gave up 2 bases and V 10 bases, and 10 bases lay outside the gene matches. In germline, CDR1 is ENHRY, CDR2 SYGVKD. CDR3 protein: CATDRGDVAGANVLTF. The DNA for the CDR3 is TGTGCCACCGACAGGGGAGATGTAGCTGGGGCCAACGTCCTGACTTTC.

J is TRBJ2-2 and V is TRBV5-1; D gene ambiguous. The CDR3 length is 15 residues. The germline CDR1 and CDR2 sequences are SGHRS and YFSETQ. Trimming pared 0 bases from V and 3 bases from J, leaving 9 bases between. The chain's CDR3 is CASSLANRDTGELFF. CDR3 in DNA: TGCGCCAGCAGCTTGGCCAACCGGGACACCGGGGAGCTGTTTTTT.

V usage is TRBV9 and J usage is TRBJ2-5; weak D call: TRBD1 (5 bases). Germline values: CDR1 SGDLS, CDR2 YYNGEE. V lost 4 bases and J lost 5, with 15 bases in between. The CDR3 is 14 amino acids. In DNA form, the CDR3 reads TGTGCCAGCAGCCATCAAGGGGCTTTGGAGACCCAGTACTTC. It codes for CASSHQGALETQYF.

This rearrangement joins TRBV19 to TRBJ2-7, with TRBD1 as a possible D gene (5 bases). The V gene's germline CDR1 is LNHDA and CDR2 SQIVND (reference sequence). This CDR3 has 14 residues. The germline V and J ends were trimmed by 5 bases and 6 bases, with 17 bases remaining between them. The CDR3 is CASSPQQGRGEQYF. CDR3 sequence (DNA): TGTGCCAGTAGTCCGCAGCAGGGTAGGGGCGAGCAGTACTTC.

The table lists this clone with a count of one. This rearrangement joins TRBV7-9 to TRBJ1-5; TRBD1 agrees at 7 bases. Germline V gene data show CDR1 as SEHNR and CDR2 as FQNEAQ (reference sequence). The J segment lost 0 bases and the V segment lost 0 bases, leaving 8 bases of the junction unmatched. The CDR3 runs 18 residues. The CDR3 loop is CASSLAGTGTDSNQPQHF. CDR3 in DNA: TGTGCCAGCAGCTTAGCCGGAACTGGGACAGATAGCAATCAGCCCCAGCATTTT.